These T cell receptor beta chains were read from a single sample in a study of vaccination effects on CD4 cells after COVID-19. No antigen is known for these receptors. This table comes from immunoSEQ multiplex PCR, and its TCRdb copy is limited to in-frame clones, with some not included. The sample shows 20,000 to 25,000 clones, 65% to 75% of them seen only once. The specimen was CD4+ T cells from PBMCs cultured with SARS-CoV-2 spike peptides, collected before COVID-19 vaccination. The origin of the receptors is a human donor who received a COVID-19 vaccine. Both conserved end residues are trimmed from each CDR3. Only some rows state a clone size, as once, few, many or a class for expanded clones.

j_call v_call clone_size cdr3_aa
TRBJ1-4 TRBV2 NA ASREGRGNEKLF
TRBJ2-1 TRBV24-1 NA ATSDPGTGVDEQF
TRBJ1-2 TRBV6-1 NA ASSDRDAMSYGYT
TRBJ2-5 TRBV19 NA ASSSRGGGIRETQY
TRBJ2-2 TRBV6-1 NA ASSELNTGELF
TRBJ2-2 TRBV5-4 NA ASSSRQGGTGELF
TRBJ2-1 TRBV19 NA ASSITGLAGEYNEQF
TRBJ2-7 TRBV6-2/TRBV6-3 few ASSPGTSGGPSSYEQY
TRBJ2-3 TRBV30 NA AWNRGVSDTQY
TRBJ2-3 TRBV5-1 NA ASSPSSPDTQY
TRBJ1-1 TRBV5-1 few ASSGPGTVTEAF
TRBJ1-3 TRBV21-1 once ASSKARQGVGSSGNTIY
TRBJ1-2 TRBV6-5 NA ASRSLDTYGYT
TRBJ2-2 TRBV4-2 NA ASSQELSGSNTGELF
TRBJ1-2 TRBV5-4 few ASSLSTGTHGYT
TRBJ2-5 TRBV21-1 NA ASSLGQGALGLAGAGETQY